A selection of T cell receptor beta chains follows, all from one sample in a study of blood T cell repertoires in COVID-19. TCRdb's table, derived via immunoSEQ multiplex PCR, lists solely in-frame clones and lacks some. The profile shows about 78,000 clones, less than 95% of them singletons. Sequenced: peripheral blood. Every receptor here comes from a woman in her forties or fifties in a cohort sampled during active COVID-19. CDR3s include the opening cysteine and the closing phenylalanine or tryptophan.

V: TRBV19
J: TRBJ2-7
CDR3: CASSWSALAGGSYEQYF

V: TRBV5-8
J: TRBJ1-2
CDR3: CASSSHRGRAGYTF

V: TRBV11-2
J: TRBJ2-3
CDR3: CASSLRRTTDTQYF

V: TRBV11-2
J: TRBJ2-3
CDR3: CASSPGDVGGHF

V: TRBV9
J: TRBJ2-2
CDR3: CASSVSGDLAGGVTGELFF

V: TRBV27
J: TRBJ2-5
CDR3: CARGLRIRETQYF

V: TRBV28
J: TRBJ1-4
CDR3: CASSFRDRSLKGKLFF

V: TRBV28
J: TRBJ1-6
CDR3: CASEDSSYNSPLHF

V: TRBV19
J: TRBJ1-4
CDR3: CASSIASGGEKLFF

V: TRBV14
J: TRBJ2-7
CDR3: CASSQDRTTRNEQYF

V: TRBV28
J: TRBJ1-1
CDR3: CASSLTQGARNTEAFF